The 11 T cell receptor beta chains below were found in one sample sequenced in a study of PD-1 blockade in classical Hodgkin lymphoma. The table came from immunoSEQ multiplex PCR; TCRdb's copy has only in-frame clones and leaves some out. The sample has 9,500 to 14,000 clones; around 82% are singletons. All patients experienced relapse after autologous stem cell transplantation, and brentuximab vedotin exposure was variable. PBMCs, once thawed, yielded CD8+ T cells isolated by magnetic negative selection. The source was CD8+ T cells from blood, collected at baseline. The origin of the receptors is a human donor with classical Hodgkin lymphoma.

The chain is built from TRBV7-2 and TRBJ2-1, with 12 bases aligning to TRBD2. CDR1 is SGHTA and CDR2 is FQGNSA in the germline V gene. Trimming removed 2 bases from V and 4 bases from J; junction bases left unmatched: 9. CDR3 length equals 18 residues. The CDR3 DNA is TGTGCCAGCAGCTTATGGACTAGCGGGACCACCTTATACAATGAGCAGTTCTTC. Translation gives CASSLWTSGTTLYNEQFF.

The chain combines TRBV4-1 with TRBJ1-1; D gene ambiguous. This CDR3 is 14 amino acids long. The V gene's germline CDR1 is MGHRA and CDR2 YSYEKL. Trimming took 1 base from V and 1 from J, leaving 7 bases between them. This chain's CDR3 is CASSQGYGNTEAFF. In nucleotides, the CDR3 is TGCGCCAGCAGCCAAGGATATGGGAACACTGAAGCTTTCTTT.

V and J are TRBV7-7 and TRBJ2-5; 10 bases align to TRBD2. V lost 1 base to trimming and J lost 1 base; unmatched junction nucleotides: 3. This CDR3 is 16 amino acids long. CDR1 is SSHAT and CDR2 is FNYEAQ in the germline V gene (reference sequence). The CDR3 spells CASSLVLAGVQETQYF. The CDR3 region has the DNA TGTGCCAGCAGCTTAGTCCTAGCGGGAGTCCAAGAGACCCAGTACTTC.

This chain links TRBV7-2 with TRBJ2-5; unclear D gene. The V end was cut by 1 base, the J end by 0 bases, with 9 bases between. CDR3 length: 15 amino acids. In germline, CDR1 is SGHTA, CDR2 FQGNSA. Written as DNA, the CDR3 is TGTGCCAGCAGCTTAGTTTTTCTGAACCAAGAGACCCAGTACTTC. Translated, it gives CASSLVFLNQETQYF.

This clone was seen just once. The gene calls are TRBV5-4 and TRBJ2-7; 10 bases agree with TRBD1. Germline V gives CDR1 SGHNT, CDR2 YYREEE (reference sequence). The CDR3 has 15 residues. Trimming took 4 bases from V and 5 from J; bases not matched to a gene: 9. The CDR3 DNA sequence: TGTGCCAGCAGCCAAGATCCGGGGACAGGGGACGAGCAGTACTTC. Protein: CASSQDPGTGDEQYF.

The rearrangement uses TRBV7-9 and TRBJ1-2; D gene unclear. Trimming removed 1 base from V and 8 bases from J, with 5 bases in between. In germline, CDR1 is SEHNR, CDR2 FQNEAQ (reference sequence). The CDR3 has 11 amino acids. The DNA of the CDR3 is TGTGCCAGCAGCTTAGGGACCGGCTACACCTTC. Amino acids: CASSLGTGYTF. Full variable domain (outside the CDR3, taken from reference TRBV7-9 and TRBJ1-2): DTGVSQNPRHKITKRGQNVTFRCDPISEHNRLYWYRQTLGQGPEFLTYFQNEAQLEKSRLLSDRFSAERPKGSFSTLEIQRTEQGDSAMYLCASSLGTGYTFGSGTRLTVV.

The CDR3 reads CASSADKANTGELFF. The CDR3, as DNA: TGTGCCAGCAGCGCGGACAAAGCGAACACCGGGGAGCTGTTTTTT. The chain couples TRBV9 to TRBJ2-2; perhaps TRBD1 as D (5 bases). This CDR3 is built from 15 residues. Trimming took 3 bases from V and 0 from J, leaving 9 bases between them. Germline CDR1 is SGDLS and CDR2 is YYNGEE.

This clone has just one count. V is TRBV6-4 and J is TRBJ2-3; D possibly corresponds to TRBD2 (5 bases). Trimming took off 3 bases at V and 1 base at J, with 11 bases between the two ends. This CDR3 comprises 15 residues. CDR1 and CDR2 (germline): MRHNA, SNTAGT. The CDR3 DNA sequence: TGTGCCAGCAGTGAAGGTGGGAGCGGCACAGATACGCAGTATTTT. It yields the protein CASSEGGSGTDTQYF.

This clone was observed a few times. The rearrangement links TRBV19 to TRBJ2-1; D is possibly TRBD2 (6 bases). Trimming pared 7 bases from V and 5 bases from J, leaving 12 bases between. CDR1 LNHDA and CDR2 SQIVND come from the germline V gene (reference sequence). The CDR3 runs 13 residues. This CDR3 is CASMVRTNNEQFF. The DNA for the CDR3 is TGTGCCAGTATGGTTAGGACTAACAATGAGCAGTTCTTC.

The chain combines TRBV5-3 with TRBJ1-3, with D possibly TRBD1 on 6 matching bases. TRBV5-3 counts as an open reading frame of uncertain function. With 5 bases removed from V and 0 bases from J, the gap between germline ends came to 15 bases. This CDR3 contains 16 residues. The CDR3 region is CARSSTGSNSGNTIYF. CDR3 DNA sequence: TGTGCCAGAAGTTCCACAGGGAGTAACTCTGGAAACACCATATATTTT.

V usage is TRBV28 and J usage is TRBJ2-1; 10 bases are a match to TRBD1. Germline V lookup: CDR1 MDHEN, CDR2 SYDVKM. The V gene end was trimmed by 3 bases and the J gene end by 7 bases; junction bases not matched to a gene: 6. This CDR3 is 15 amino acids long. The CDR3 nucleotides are TGTGCCAGCAGTTTTGGGACAGGGGATGGAAATGAGCAGTTCTTC. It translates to CASSFGTGDGNEQFF.